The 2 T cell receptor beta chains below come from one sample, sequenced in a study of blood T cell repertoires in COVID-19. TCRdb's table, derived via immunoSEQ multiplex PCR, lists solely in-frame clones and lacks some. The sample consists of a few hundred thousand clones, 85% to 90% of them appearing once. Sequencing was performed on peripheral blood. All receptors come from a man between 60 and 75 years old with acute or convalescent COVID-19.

The CDR3 nucleotides read TGTGCCAGTAGTCCACAGGGAGGCAATCAGCCCCAGCATTTT. Its protein product is CASSPQGGNQPQHF. The gene calls are TRBV19 and TRBJ1-5; D is perhaps TRBD1 (6 bases). The ends were cut back, 5 bases at V and 2 bases at J, with 10 bases in the middle. Germline-derived CDR1 and CDR2 are LNHDA and SQIVND (reference sequence). The CDR3 has 14 residues.

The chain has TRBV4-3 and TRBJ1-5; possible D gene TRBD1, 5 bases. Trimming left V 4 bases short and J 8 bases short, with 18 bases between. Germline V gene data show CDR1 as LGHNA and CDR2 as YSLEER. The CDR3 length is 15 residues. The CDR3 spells CASSRASDTREPQHF. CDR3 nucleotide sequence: TGCGCCAGCAGCCGAGCTTCGGACACCCGGGAGCCCCAGCATTTT.